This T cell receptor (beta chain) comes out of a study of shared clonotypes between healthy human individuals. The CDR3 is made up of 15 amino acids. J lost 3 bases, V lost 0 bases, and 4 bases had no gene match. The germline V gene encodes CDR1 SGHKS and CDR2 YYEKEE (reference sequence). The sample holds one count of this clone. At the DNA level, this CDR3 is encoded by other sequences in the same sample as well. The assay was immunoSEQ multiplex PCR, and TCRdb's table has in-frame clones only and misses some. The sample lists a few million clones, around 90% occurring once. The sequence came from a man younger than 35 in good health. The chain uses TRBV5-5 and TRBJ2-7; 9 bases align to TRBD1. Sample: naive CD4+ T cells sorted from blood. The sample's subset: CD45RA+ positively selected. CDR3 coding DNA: TGTGCCAGCAGCTTGGCGGGACAGGGTGGCTACGAGCAGTACTTC. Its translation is CASSLAGQGGYEQYF.